These 21 T cell receptor beta chains came from one sample sequenced in a study of response to subunit inactivated influenza vaccine. MiXCR, applied by TCRdb to the RT-PCR reads, yields one record per CDR3 protein. The data show 290,000 or so distinct CDR3 sequences, with approximately 21% seen just once and about a tenth held by the top ten. The input for sequencing was PBMCs from blood, taken less than 22 months after vaccination. These receptors were taken from a man aged 50-75 years who received an inactivated influenza vaccine.

This chain joins TRBV30 and TRBJ1-3; 7 bases agree with TRBD1. Trimming removed 5 bases from V and 4 bases from J; junction bases left unmatched: 5. CDR3 size: 13 residues. Germline CDR1 is GTSNPN and CDR2 is SVGIG (reference sequence). CDR3 bases: TGTGCCTGGGGAGGACAGGCGGGAAACACCATATATTTT. Translation gives CAWGGQAGNTIYF.

This chain links TRBV4-1 with TRBJ1-5; no clear D gene. Per the germline V gene, CDR1 is MGHRA and CDR2 is YSYEKL. This CDR3 has 17 amino acids. V was shortened by 0 bases and J by 3 bases, with 15 bases between the two germline ends. This chain's CDR3 is CASSQELFGRFNQPQHF. In DNA form, the CDR3 reads TGCGCCAGCAGCCAAGAACTCTTCGGACGGTTCAATCAGCCCCAGCATTTT.

This clonotype was observed a handful of times. The chain uses TRBV24-1 and TRBJ2-1; D is uncertain. The CDR3 loop spans 12 amino acids. Germline assignment: CDR1 KGHDR and CDR2 SFDVKD. The ends were cut back, 1 base at V and 7 bases at J, with 4 bases in the middle. The CDR3 protein is CATSDFSNEQFF. In DNA form, the CDR3 reads TGTGCCACCAGTGATTTCAGTAATGAGCAGTTCTTC.

The rearrangement joins TRBV9 to TRBJ1-1; TRBD1 agrees at 9 bases. The V and J ends lost 0 bases and 5 bases, in that order; junction bases with no gene match: 8. The CDR3 has 16 amino acids. Germline CDR1 and CDR2: SGDLS and YYNGEE. CDR3 in amino acids: CASSVGGTGRSTEAFF. The DNA for the CDR3 is TGTGCCAGCAGCGTAGGGGGGACAGGGCGGTCGACTGAAGCTTTCTTT. Full variable domain (rest looked up from reference TRBV9 and TRBJ1-1): DSGVTQTPKHLITATGQRVTLRCSPRSGDLSVYWYQQSLDQGLQFLIQYYNGEERAKGNILERFSAQQFPDLHSELNLSSLELGDSALYFCASSVGGTGRSTEAFFGQGTRLTVV.

This chain joins TRBV5-1 and TRBJ2-1; D is perhaps TRBD1 (6 bases). The V and J ends lost 4 bases and 12 bases respectively, with 14 bases between them. The CDR3 extends over 12 amino acids. Germline CDR1 SGHRS, CDR2 YFSETQ. The CDR3 region has the DNA TGCGCCAGCAGCGCCACAGGGTTTGGGCAGTTCTTC. Encoded protein: CASSATGFGQFF.

The table lists this clonotype with a few counts. The rearrangement joins TRBV12-3 or TRBV12-4 to TRBJ1-5; D uncertain. The CDR3 loop spans 15 amino acids. Trimming took 4 bases from V and 0 from J, leaving 10 bases between them. In DNA form, the CDR3 reads TGTGCCAGCAGTTCGTTACGGCTTAGCAATCAGCCCCAGCATTTT. It translates to CASSSLRLSNQPQHF.

J is TRBJ1-4 and V is TRBV7-2; D is perhaps TRBD1 (5 bases). The V end was cut by 7 bases, the J end by 7 bases, with 10 bases between. Per the germline V gene, CDR1 is SGHTA and CDR2 is FQGNSA. This CDR3 is 12 amino acids long. The CDR3 sequence is CASTTGAEKLFF. CDR3 nucleotides: TGTGCCAGCACGACTGGGGCTGAAAAACTGTTTTTT.

In its sample, this clonotype was seen many times. The chain employs TRBV10-3 and TRBJ1-4; 7 bases align to TRBD1. CDR3 length: 14 amino acids. V lost 5 bases, J lost 4 bases, and 4 bases stayed unmatched. Germline V gives CDR1 ENHRY, CDR2 SYGVKD. The CDR3 reads CAISRDSGNEKLFF. CDR3 in DNA: TGTGCCATCAGTCGGGACAGCGGTAATGAAAAACTGTTTTTT.

The chain is built from TRBV28 and TRBJ1-4; 10 bases map to TRBD1. This CDR3 region has 15 residues. Losses at the gene ends were 4 bases for V and 8 bases for J; bases not matched to a gene: 7. Germline V lookup: CDR1 MDHEN, CDR2 SYDVKM. The CDR3 reads CASSSGDRGWEKLFF. For the CDR3, the DNA is TGTGCCAGCAGTTCAGGGGACAGGGGCTGGGAAAAACTGTTTTTT.

This clonotype came up many times. The genes are TRBV7-9 and TRBJ2-5; D may correspond to TRBD1 or TRBD2 (6 bases each). V was trimmed by 3 bases and J by 2 bases, leaving 16 bases between them. The CDR3 has 16 amino acids. Germline V CDR1 and CDR2: SEHNR, FQNEAQ (reference sequence). CDR3 DNA sequence: TGTGCCAGCAGCTTCGTTGGGGGGCCTGCTCAAGAGACCCAGTACTTC. Amino acids: CASSFVGGPAQETQYF.

The J gene is TRBJ1-5, the V gene TRBV10-3; 7 bases align to TRBD1. The V gene end was trimmed by 6 bases and the J gene end by 2 bases; junction bases not matched to a gene: 4. The CDR3 runs 14 residues. Germline V gene data show CDR1 as ENHRY and CDR2 as SYGVKD. In DNA form, the CDR3 reads TGTGCCATCAGCGGTACAGGGGGCAATCAGCCCCAGCATTTT. Translating it yields CAISGTGGNQPQHF.

The chain links TRBV12-3 or TRBV12-4 to TRBJ1-2; D is possibly TRBD1 (6 bases). CDR3 length: 13 amino acids. V was trimmed by 1 base and J by 7 bases, leaving 10 bases between them. The CDR3 DNA follows: TGTGCCAGCAGTTTAGTGGGGGCCGGTGGCTACACCTTC. Residues: CASSLVGAGGYTF.

This clonotype has only a few counts. The rearrangement uses TRBV7-9 and TRBJ2-3; tentative D call: TRBD1 (5 bases). Germline V gives CDR1 SEHNR, CDR2 FQNEAQ (reference sequence). The CDR3 loop spans 15 amino acids. The V end was cut by 0 bases, the J end by 0 bases, with 7 bases between. CDR3 bases: TGTGCCAGCAGCTTAGCGGGGCCGAGCACAGATACGCAGTATTTT. Encoded protein: CASSLAGPSTDTQYF.

V usage is TRBV28 and J usage is TRBJ2-1, with TRBD2 matching over 13 bases. The CDR3 has 17 amino acids. The J segment lost 2 bases and the V segment lost 3 bases, leaving 4 bases of the junction unmatched. Germline CDR1 reads MDHEN; CDR2 reads SYDVKM. The CDR3 region has the DNA TGTGCCAGCAGTTTTCCCACTAGCGGGAGGGCCTACAATGAGCAGTTCTTC. Its translation: CASSFPTSGRAYNEQFF.

This sequence joins TRBV7-2 and TRBJ1-4, with no clear D. Germline V gene lookup returns CDR1 SGHTA and CDR2 FQGNSA. Trimming removed 7 bases at V and 3 bases at J, with 12 bases between. The CDR3 loop spans 14 amino acids. CDR3 bases: TGTGCCAGCAAGGAACAGATTTCTAATGAAAAACTGTTTTTT. Translating it yields CASKEQISNEKLFF.

The chain uses TRBV25-1 and TRBJ2-2; D unresolved. V was cut by 7 bases and J by 1 base, with 10 bases left in between. Looked up from germline, CDR1 is MGHDK and CDR2 is SYGVNS. CDR3 length equals 14 residues. CDR3 region: CASIPHGNTGELFF. The CDR3 DNA sequence: TGTGCCAGCATCCCGCACGGGAACACCGGGGAGCTGTTTTTT.

This clonotype was observed a handful of times. The rearrangement links TRBV7-2 to TRBJ1-1; D unresolved. In germline, CDR1 is SGHTA, CDR2 FQGNSA. V was cut by 2 bases and J by 0 bases, with 10 bases left in between. The CDR3 length is 15 residues. CDR3 in amino acids: CASSLTPVMNTEAFF. As DNA, the CDR3 is TGTGCCAGCAGCTTAACCCCCGTTATGAACACTGAAGCTTTCTTT.

Only a few counts were recorded for this clonotype. This chain connects TRBV7-2 to TRBJ2-4; D might be TRBD1 (6 bases). Trimming removed 4 bases at V and 0 bases at J, with 10 bases between. Germline V gives CDR1 SGHTA, CDR2 FQGNSA. There are 15 residues in the CDR3. CDR3 DNA: TGTGCCAGCAGCTCCGGGACAATAGCCAAAAACATTCAGTACTTC. It translates to CASSSGTIAKNIQYF.

This clonotype was counted only a few times. The chain couples TRBV6-2 or TRBV6-3 to TRBJ1-2; 8 bases fit TRBD1. CDR3 size: 16 residues. With 2 bases clipped from V and 2 bases from J, the junction kept 7 bases outside the gene matches. Germline V CDR1 and CDR2: MNHEY, SVGEGT. The DNA for the CDR3 is TGTGCCAGCAGTTACCGCCCGGACAGGGAGAACTATGGCTACACCTTC. The encoded protein is CASSYRPDRENYGYTF.

The rearrangement joins TRBV15 to TRBJ2-7, with TRBD2 matching 10 bases. Per the germline V gene, CDR1 is LNHNV and CDR2 is YYDKDF (reference sequence). The V gene end was trimmed by 6 bases and the J gene end by 4 bases; junction bases not matched to a gene: 6. The CDR3 runs to 14 residues. The CDR3 DNA reads TGTGCCACCAGTCCAAGGACTAGCGGTTACGAGCAGTACTTC. Translated, it gives CATSPRTSGYEQYF.

This chain connects TRBV5-1 to TRBJ2-7; D is unresolved. The germline V gene has CDR1 SGHRS and CDR2 YFSETQ. Between the trimmed V and J ends, which lost 2 bases and 2 bases, there was a span of 14 bases. The CDR3 is 15 residues long. CDR3 nucleotides: TGCGCCAGCAGCTTTGGGTCGGCTTTACCCTACGAGCAGTACTTC. Translating it yields CASSFGSALPYEQYF.